The 11 T cell receptor beta chains below were found in one sample sequenced in a study of blood T cell repertoires in COVID-19. Sequencing was performed with immunoSEQ multiplex PCR; in TCRdb, only in-frame clones are kept and a portion is missing. The table shows a few hundred thousand clones, with 87% occurring only once. Sequencing was done on a sample of peripheral blood. These receptors were collected from a man younger than 35 with active or convalescent COVID-19.

This clone was seen a single time. The CDR3 DNA is TGTGCCACCAGCAGAGGAGGACTAGTGAGATCACCCCTCCACTTT. Translated: CATSRGGLVRSPLHF. The chain employs TRBV15 and TRBJ1-6; D call uncertain. V was shortened by 1 base and J by 10 bases, with 14 bases between the two germline ends. Germline values: CDR1 LNHNV, CDR2 YYDKDF (reference sequence). There are 15 residues in the CDR3.

The genes are TRBV29-1 and TRBJ1-1; 11 bases are a match to TRBD1. Germline V lookup: CDR1 SQVTM, CDR2 ANQGSEA. The V and J ends lost 7 bases and 6 bases, in that order; junction bases with no gene match: 7. The CDR3 consists of 13 residues. CDR3 nucleotides: TGCAGCGCAGGACAGGGGGCGGGGGCTGAAGCTTTCTTT. This encodes CSAGQGAGAEAFF.

The rearrangement uses TRBV7-9 and TRBJ2-5; 9 bases are a match to TRBD1. The CDR3 extends over 15 amino acids. Germline lookup yields CDR1 SEHNR and CDR2 FQNEAQ (reference sequence). The V and J ends lost 2 bases and 5 bases, in that order; junction bases with no gene match: 6. The CDR3 DNA sequence: TGTGCCAGCAGCTTACAGACAGGGGGTTGGGAGACCCAGTACTTC. Amino acid sequence: CASSLQTGGWETQYF.

This sequence joins TRBV7-8 and TRBJ1-4, with a tentative D call TRBD1 (6 bases). This CDR3 spans 14 amino acids. Trimming took off 1 base at V and 9 bases at J, with 12 bases between the two ends. CDR1 is SGHVS, CDR2 FQNEAQ, per germline. CDR3 sequence: CASSLVMDSKKLFF. CDR3 sequence (DNA): TGTGCCAGCAGCTTAGTCATGGACAGCAAAAAACTGTTTTTT.

This chain uses TRBV4-1 with TRBJ2-7; TRBD2 agrees at 10 bases. The CDR3 loop spans 15 amino acids. CDR1 and CDR2 from the germline V gene are MGHRA and YSYEKL. Trimming removed 5 bases from V and 5 bases from J; junction bases left unmatched: 9. CDR3 in DNA: TGCGCCAGCAGCGCCCTAGCGGGGGCTGTAAACGAGCAGTACTTC. This encodes CASSALAGAVNEQYF.

The chain carries TRBV6-5 and TRBJ2-5; 8 bases match TRBD1. The V segment lost 8 bases and the J segment 4 bases; nucleotides outside the gene matches: 6. The CDR3 has 13 residues. CDR1 and CDR2 (germline): MNHEY, SVGAGI. CDR3 DNA: TGTGCCAGCGTCAGGGGGCGCAGAGAGACCCAGTACTTC. Translating it yields CASVRGRRETQYF.

This chain uses TRBV18 with TRBJ1-2, with 7 bases that match TRBD1. The V segment lost 6 bases and the J segment 4 bases; nucleotides outside the gene matches: 17. The length of the CDR3 is 17 residues. Germline CDR1 is KGHSH and CDR2 is LQKENI. The CDR3 loop reads CASSSTPGTALVYGYTF. The CDR3 DNA reads TGTGCCAGCTCTTCCACCCCGGGGACAGCCCTGGTCTATGGCTACACCTTC.

This rearrangement joins TRBV24-1 to TRBJ2-1; 8 nucleotides agree with TRBD2. The germline V gene has CDR1 KGHDR and CDR2 SFDVKD. The CDR3 contains 15 residues. Trimming took 5 bases from V and 8 from J; bases not matched to a gene: 10. The CDR3 protein is CATSVGGAALDEQFF. The CDR3 nucleotides are TGTGCCACCAGTGTCGGGGGGGCGGCTCTGGATGAGCAGTTCTTC.

The chain is built from TRBV15 and TRBJ2-5, with TRBD1 identical over 11 bases. The CDR3 runs to 16 residues. Trimming took 0 bases from V and 10 from J; bases not matched to a gene: 10. Germline V gives CDR1 LNHNV, CDR2 YYDKDF (reference sequence). The CDR3 nucleotides read TGTGCCACCAGCAGAGATACGGGGACAGGGGGTGGCAGCCAGTACTTC. It codes for CATSRDTGTGGGSQYF.

This rearrangement joins TRBV3-1 (or the pseudogene TRBV3-2) to TRBJ2-7; 9 bases are a match to TRBD1. Germline trimming cut 2 bases from V and 6 bases from J; bases unmatched to any gene: 8. CDR3 size: 15 residues. Germline V gene sequence: CDR1 LGHDT, CDR2 YNNKEL (reference sequence). The CDR3 region has the DNA TGTGCCAGCAGCCAACCGTACAGGGGGCCGGGCGAGCAGTACTTC. The encoded protein is CASSQPYRGPGEQYF.

V and J are TRBV7-9 and TRBJ1-2; D call uncertain. V lost 5 bases and J lost 0, with 16 bases in between. This CDR3 is 16 amino acids long. Germline CDR1 reads SEHNR; CDR2 reads FQNEAQ (reference sequence). CDR3 DNA sequence: TGTGCCAGCAGCCAGCTAGCGGGCGGCCCTAACTATGGCTACACCTTC. As protein: CASSQLAGGPNYGYTF.